This TCR beta chain emerged from a study of identical twins. The CDR3 covers 16 residues. Germline trimming cut 0 bases from V and 4 bases from J; bases unmatched to any gene: 6. The germline V gene encodes CDR1 LNHNV and CDR2 YYDKDF (reference sequence). TCRdb analysed the 5' RACE reads with MiXCR anew, one entry per CDR3 protein. This sample has around 530,000 distinct CDR3 sequences, with approximately 14% found just once. This clonotype was seen more than once but under ten times. These data were likewise used in another study, on yellow fever vaccine responses in identical twins.

The TCR originated in a young woman in good health. The chain recombines TRBV15 with TRBJ2-3; TRBD1 agrees at 8 bases. Sequenced material: CD4+ T cells sorted from blood. CDR3 sequence: CATSRDQGAGSDTQYF. In nucleotides, the CDR3 is TGTGCCACCAGCAGAGATCAGGGGGCAGGGTCAGATACGCAGTATTTT. Combining the CDR3 with reference TRBV15 and TRBJ2-3 gives the whole variable domain DAMVIQNPRYQVTQFGKPVTLSCSQTLNHNVMYWYQQKSSQAPKLLFHYYDKDFNNEADTPDNFQSRRPNTSFCFLDIRSPGLGDTAMYLCATSRDQGAGSDTQYFGPGTRLTVL.